This entry concerns a single T cell receptor beta chain. Its antigen is not yet known. One base away there is no much larger clone; base qualities are not given. Including cysteine and phenylalanine, the CDR3 has 16 amino acids. Here the CDR3 DNA is all that survives: 48 bases in frame from base 1. CDR1 and CDR2 are drawn from the germline V gene: SGHAT, FQNNGV. Germline trimming amounts to 3 bases on V and 1 base on J, with 3 as the count of junction bases outside the gene matches. The data were obtained in a study of blood T cell repertoires in COVID-19 (dated by TCRdb to about 2020). General notes on the study: Collaborator samples came from the United States, Italy and Spain and covered acute and convalescent phases of COVID-19. The prospective study material was composed of cDNA or gDNA derived from T cells, B-cell-depleted T cells, or PBMCs. Deeply sampled blood TCRbeta repertoires from subjects exposed to, actively infected with, or recovered from COVID-19 were included in the dataset. The repertoires were released in a freely available public database meant as a resource for research on the immune response to SARS-CoV-2. The samples were drawn from the first 160 participants of the ongoing ImmuneRACE study and from 950 to 1,500 subjects provided by 6 global collaborators. The sample metadata nearly always contained a de-identified subject ID, COVID-19 status, age in years and sex. Where HLA class I and class II types were available, the types were taken from metadata supplied by the sample provider, not from assay-based typing. Study-level results and caveats: The quantity of clinical and demographic metadata differed by source and by participant and was supplied without curation.

The immunoSEQ Assay, a bias-controlled multiplex PCR, was used to amplify TCRbeta CDR3 regions from genomic DNA. Per the source publication's procedure: The number of nucleated cells in each sample was estimated from the amplification of reference gene primers within the assay. Sequence reads were collapsed and filtered to measure the absolute abundance of every unique TCRbeta CDR3 rearrangement. For each sample, productive Simpson clonality was calculated as the square root of Simpson's diversity index across productive rearrangements. Drawn from immuneACCESS, this table holds only the in-frame rearrangements with V and J called that TCRdb kept. Clones are partly lost; checked studies trace under half to an unresolved V gene and leave the rest unexplained. D and trimming come from the DNA, and the V and J calls and clone size come from that table. This sample is represented by hundreds of thousands of clones; approximately 84% of them were singletons. Together, the top ten hold roughly 3.5% of the sample.

Enrolling through a virtual design, the prospective study's participants ranged in age from about 18 to 89 years and lived across roughly 23 United States geographic areas. Cohort assignment in the prospective study relied on participant-reported clinical history from a screening survey and a study questionnaire. Each participant in the prospective study had whole blood, serum and a nasopharyngeal or oropharyngeal swab collected by mobile phlebotomists. Over an approximately two-month period, participants in the prospective study had the option of providing additional blood draws and questionnaires. Prospective study blood samples were shipped either frozen or at room temperature before DNA extraction.

The chain joins TRBV11-2 to TRBJ2-3, and TRBD2 matches 11 of the central bases. The sequenced sample was PBMCs or T cells enriched from blood (not recorded which). The sequence was collected from a woman between 35 and 50 years old with acute COVID-19. Here the CDR3 is given as CASSLLAGGRTDTQYF. The DNA sequence is given as TGTGCCAGCAGCTTGTTAGCGGGAGGGCGCACAGATACGCAGTATTTT.